The next 9 T cell receptor beta chains were all read from a single sample in a study of spatial heterogeneity in lung cancer. Study-wide points: Counts of expanded intratumoral alpha and beta TCRs tracked tumor mutation counts.

Their antigens are not known. This sample's time point: sample taken at primary tumor resection. From the 5' RACE reads, TCRdb called clonotypes with MiXCR, one entry per CDR3 protein. This sample has roughly 8,900 distinct CDR3 sequences, with around 8.7% found just once. The sample here was lung tumor tissue, taken at surgery. Source of these receptors: a female donor with early-stage non-small cell lung cancer.

This clonotype has a count of ten or more. The chain combines TRBV11-2 with TRBJ2-6, with 10 bases fitting TRBD1. The V and J ends lost 1 base and 1 base, in that order; junction bases with no gene match: 1. The CDR3 runs to 17 residues. The germline CDR1 and CDR2 sequences are SGHAT and FQNNGV. The CDR3 loop reads CASSLGDRGSGANVLTF. Written as DNA, the CDR3 is TGTGCCAGCAGCTTAGGGGACAGGGGTTCTGGGGCCAACGTCCTGACTTTC.

Sample share makes this clonotype medium-sized. J is TRBJ2-4 and V is TRBV7-9; no definite D call. Germline V gene data show CDR1 as SEHNR and CDR2 as FQNEAQ (reference sequence). The CDR3 has 12 amino acids. This CDR3 reads CFVGIAKNIQYF. As DNA, the CDR3 is TGTTTTGTGGGCATTGCCAAAAACATTCAGTACTTC.

This clonotype is medium-sized in the sample. The chain couples TRBV4-2 to TRBJ1-6; D remains ambiguous. Germline CDR1 and CDR2: LGHNA and YNFKEQ. Trimming took off 0 bases at V and 7 bases at J, with 4 bases between the two ends. There are 13 residues in the CDR3. The DNA of the CDR3 is TGTGCCAGCAGCCAAGACACCAATTCACCCCTCCACTTT. Its protein product is CASSQDTNSPLHF.

This clonotype was detected ten times or more. V is TRBV7-2 and J is TRBJ2-7; 7 positions match TRBD1. CDR3 size: 16 residues. Per the germline V gene, CDR1 is SGHTA and CDR2 is FQGNSA. Germline trimming cut 5 bases from V and 1 base from J; bases unmatched to any gene: 11. CDR3 region: CASSPGRTGTSYEQYF. For the CDR3, the DNA is TGTGCCAGCAGCCCAGGGCGGACAGGTACTTCCTACGAGCAGTACTTC.

This clonotype has only a few counts. The chain couples TRBV18 to TRBJ2-7, with 9 positions matching TRBD1. Germline-derived CDR1 and CDR2 are KGHSH and LQKENI. The V segment lost 6 bases and the J segment 4 bases; nucleotides outside the gene matches: 13. CDR3 length: 16 residues. CDR3 in DNA: TGTGCCAGCTCCCCCCCGGTCGGGACAGGGTCGTACGAGCAGTACTTC. Its protein product is CASSPPVGTGSYEQYF.

By sample share, this clonotype is medium-sized. The chain links TRBV20-1 to TRBJ2-5, with D possibly being TRBD1 or TRBD2 (5 bases each). This CDR3 region has 13 residues. Germline V gene lookup returns CDR1 DFQATT and CDR2 SNEGSKA (reference sequence). V was clipped by 6 bases and J by 2 bases, with 13 bases between them. CDR3 nucleotides: TGCAGTGCGGGGGAGAAAATTCAAGAGACCCAGTACTTC. Protein sequence: CSAGEKIQETQYF.

This clonotype ranks as medium-sized. The chain is built from TRBV5-1 and TRBJ1-2; weak D call: TRBD1 (6 bases). V dropped 5 bases and J dropped 8 bases, with 16 bases sitting between them. The CDR3 is 13 amino acids. In germline, CDR1 is SGHRS, CDR2 YFSETQ. CDR3 DNA: TGCGCCAGCAGTGCCGGCGGGGGGCACGGCTACACCTTC. This translates into CASSAGGGHGYTF.

The rearrangement joins TRBV5-1 to TRBJ2-7, with a possible D match to TRBD2 (7 bases). The V end lost 1 base, the J end lost 2 bases, and 13 bases lay between the germline ends. CDR3 length: 15 amino acids. Germline CDR1 reads SGHRS; CDR2 reads YFSETQ. The chain's CDR3 is CASSLRGGGTYEQYF. In DNA, the CDR3 is TGCGCCAGCAGCTTGAGGGGCGGGGGCACCTACGAGCAGTACTTC.

The sample holds many counts of this clonotype. V usage is TRBV7-2 and J usage is TRBJ1-1; D unresolved. V lost 2 bases, J lost 0 bases, and 4 bases lay in between. From germline, CDR1 is SGHTA and CDR2 FQGNSA. The CDR3 runs 13 residues. The CDR3, as DNA: TGTGCCAGCAGCTTACAGATGAACACTGAAGCTTTCTTT. This codes for CASSLQMNTEAFF. The complete variable domain, with remaining parts taken from reference TRBV7-2 and TRBJ1-1, reads GAGVSQSPSNKVTEKGKDVELRCDPISGHTALYWYRQSLGQGLEFLIYFQGNSAPDKSGLPSDRFSAERTGGSVSTLTIQRTQQEDSAVYLCASSLQMNTEAFFGQGTRLTVV.